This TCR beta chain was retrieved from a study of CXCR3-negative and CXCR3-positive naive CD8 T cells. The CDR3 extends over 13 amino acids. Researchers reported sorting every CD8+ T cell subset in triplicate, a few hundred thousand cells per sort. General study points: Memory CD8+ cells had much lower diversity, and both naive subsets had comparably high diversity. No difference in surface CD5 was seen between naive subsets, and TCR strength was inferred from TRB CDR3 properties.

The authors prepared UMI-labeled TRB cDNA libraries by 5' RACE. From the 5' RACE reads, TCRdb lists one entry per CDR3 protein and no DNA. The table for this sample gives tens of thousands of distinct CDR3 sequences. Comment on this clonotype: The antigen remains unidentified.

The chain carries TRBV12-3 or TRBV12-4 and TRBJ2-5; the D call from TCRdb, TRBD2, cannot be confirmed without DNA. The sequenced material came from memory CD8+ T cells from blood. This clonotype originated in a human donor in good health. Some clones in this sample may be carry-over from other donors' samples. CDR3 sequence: CASTFWRGETQYF.